Shown below are 15 T cell receptor beta chains from a single sample sequenced in a study of CD8 T cells in Susac syndrome. An amount of RNA that ranged from 0.5 to 1 ug was reverse transcribed with random hexamers. TCRdb redid the calling of the immunoSEQ multiplex PCR reads with MiXCR, one entry per CDR3 protein. This table has under 200,000 distinct CDR3 sequences, 93% appearing once. Sequenced material: CD4+ T cells from PBMCs. The source is a human donor in good health.

This rearrangement joins TRBV15 to TRBJ1-1; TRBD1 is a possible D gene (5 bases). V dropped 7 bases and J dropped 4 bases, with 16 bases sitting between them. CDR3 size: 14 residues. Germline V CDR1 and CDR2: LNHNV, YYDKDF (reference sequence). The CDR3 spells CATTVGDGSTEAFF. The CDR3, as DNA: TGTGCCACCACCGTAGGGGATGGCAGCACTGAAGCTTTCTTT.

This chain uses TRBV6-1 with TRBJ2-6, with TRBD1 matching over 11 bases. Germline lookup yields CDR1 MNHNS and CDR2 SASEGT. The CDR3 is 18 amino acids. With 5 bases clipped from V and 1 base from J, the junction kept 7 bases outside the gene matches. The CDR3 nucleotides read TGTGCCAGCAGTCCCCGCGGGACAGGGGGATCTGGGGCCAACGTCCTGACTTTC. Residues: CASSPRGTGGSGANVLTF.

V is TRBV2 and J is TRBJ1-5; no definite D call. Germline assignment: CDR1 SNHLY and CDR2 FYNNEI. The CDR3 loop spans 16 amino acids. Trimming stripped 6 bases from V and 0 bases from J, with 15 bases between. The CDR3 loop is CASSGLWTGSNQPQHF. The CDR3 DNA sequence: TGTGCCAGCAGCGGTTTATGGACGGGTAGCAATCAGCCCCAGCATTTT.

This chain joins TRBV6-1 and TRBJ2-1; D gene uncertain. The germline V gene has CDR1 MNHNS and CDR2 SASEGT. Trimming removed 5 bases at V and 0 bases at J, with 8 bases between. CDR3 size: 14 residues. The CDR3 DNA reads as TGTGCCAGCAGTCTGGACGTCTCCTACAATGAGCAGTTCTTC. This gives the protein CASSLDVSYNEQFF.

The chain employs TRBV2 and TRBJ2-6, with D maybe TRBD1 (5 bases). Looked up from germline, CDR1 is SNHLY and CDR2 is FYNNEI. This CDR3 is built from 15 residues. Trimming took off 6 bases at V and 0 bases at J, with 9 bases between the two ends. The CDR3 coding sequence is TGTGCCAGCAGACTGGACAACTCTGGGGCCAACGTCCTGACTTTC. It codes for CASRLDNSGANVLTF.

This rearrangement joins TRBV3-1 to TRBJ2-3, with D uncertain. Germline V gene sequence: CDR1 LGHDT, CDR2 YNNKEL (reference sequence). CDR3 length: 11 amino acids. V was shortened by 3 bases and J by 8 bases, with 6 bases between the two germline ends. The CDR3 loop reads CASSHDVTQYF. CDR3 DNA: TGTGCCAGCAGCCATGATGTTACGCAGTATTTT.

This clonotype came up a few times. The chain links TRBV6-2 or TRBV6-3 to TRBJ2-6; D is uncertain. CDR1 and CDR2 from the germline V gene are MNHEY and SVGEGT. This CDR3 is built from 13 residues. V dropped 0 bases and J dropped 3 bases, with 0 bases sitting between them. For the CDR3, the DNA is TGTGCCAGCAGTTACTCTGGGGCCAACGTCCTGACTTTC. Protein: CASSYSGANVLTF.

The chain has TRBV5-1 and TRBJ1-1; D call uncertain. Germline CDR1 and CDR2: SGHRS and YFSETQ. This CDR3 contains 14 residues. The V and J ends lost 4 bases and 0 bases respectively, with 10 bases between them. The CDR3 spells CASSNQTVNTEAFF. In nucleotides, the CDR3 is TGCGCCAGCAGCAATCAGACGGTGAACACTGAAGCTTTCTTT.

The V and J genes are TRBV6-2 or TRBV6-3 and TRBJ1-1; D is uncertain. Per the germline V gene, CDR1 is MNHEY and CDR2 is SVGEGT. V was cut by 7 bases and J by 3 bases, with 18 bases left in between. This CDR3 is built from 15 residues. CDR3 loop: CASTFGGVQDTEAFF. CDR3 nucleotides: TGTGCCAGCACTTTTGGTGGGGTTCAGGACACTGAAGCTTTCTTT.

V gene TRBV6-5 combines with J gene TRBJ2-1; no firm D call. Germline values: CDR1 MNHEY, CDR2 SVGAGI. The CDR3 length is 13 residues. V was clipped by 5 bases and J by 7 bases, with 12 bases between them. CDR3 DNA: TGTGCCAGCAGTCCCCCAAGGTGGAATGAGCAGTTCTTC. Its translation is CASSPPRWNEQFF.

The CDR3 DNA is TGCAGCGTGGGCGGAGGGGGTTCTCAGCCCCAGCATTTT. It specifies CSVGGGGSQPQHF. This chain links TRBV29-1 with TRBJ1-5; TRBD1 might be the D (6 bases). Germline V gene sequence: CDR1 SQVTM, CDR2 ANQGSEA. The ends were cut back, 6 bases at V and 6 bases at J, with 15 bases in the middle. The CDR3 totals 13 residues.

The V gene is TRBV7-2, the J gene TRBJ2-3; D is unresolved. The CDR3 spans 13 residues. V was cut by 2 bases and J by 4 bases, with 7 bases left in between. CDR1 is SGHTA and CDR2 is FQGNSA in the germline V gene. In nucleotides, the CDR3 is TGTGCCAGCAGCTTACTAGTTTCAGATACGCAGTATTTT. It specifies CASSLLVSDTQYF. Complete variable domain (other parts from reference TRBV7-2 and TRBJ2-3): GAGVSQSPSNKVTEKGKDVELRCDPISGHTALYWYRQSLGQGLEFLIYFQGNSAPDKSGLPSDRFSAERTGGSVSTLTIQRTQQEDSAVYLCASSLLVSDTQYFGPGTRLTVL.

The chain uses TRBV4-1 and TRBJ2-6; D is uncertain. V lost 0 bases, J lost 3 bases, and 21 bases lay in between. The CDR3 spans 20 residues. The germline gives CDR1 MGHRA, CDR2 YSYEKL. The CDR3 coding sequence is TGCGCCAGCAGCCAAGATAAGGAACGGCCACGCGCTTATGGGGCCAACGTCCTGACTTTC. The encoded protein is CASSQDKERPRAYGANVLTF.

This clonotype was picked up one time. The rearrangement uses TRBV12-3 or TRBV12-4 and TRBJ1-2; D possibly corresponds to TRBD1 (6 bases). The CDR3 sequence is 13 residues long. V was shortened by 3 bases and J by 6 bases, with 11 bases between the two germline ends. CDR3 protein: CASSFGQWNGYTF. CDR3 in DNA: TGTGCCAGCAGTTTCGGACAGTGGAATGGCTACACCTTC.

The V gene is TRBV23-1, the J gene TRBJ1-2; no reliable D call. TRBV23-1 is filed as an ORF, its function uncertain. V dropped 6 bases and J dropped 4 bases, with 15 bases sitting between them. The CDR3 length is 14 residues. CDR3 DNA sequence: TGCGCCAGCAGCTCACATCGGTACTGCTATGGCTACACCTTC. This translates into CASSSHRYCYGYTF.